This TCR beta chain is drawn from a study of chemoradiotherapy in HPV16-positive cancers. On the study more broadly: Functional T-cell assays on two HPV16-positive patients' cells defined candidate HPV-specific clones and common TCR motifs. Study results and caveats: The functional HPV-specific definition rests on just a couple of HPV16-positive patients.

Points on this clone: As yet, its antigen is unknown.

Per germline, CDR1 SGHVS and CDR2 FQNEAQ. Trimming shortened V by 6 bases and J by 2 bases, and 17 bases separated the two germline ends. CDR3 size: 16 residues. Clones were read by immunoSEQ multiplex PCR, and TCRdb kept only the in-frame ones, dropping some. The table has roughly 14,000 clones, 60% to 75% seen once; the top ten hold 8.5% to 10%. This material was collected from a patient who underwent chemoradiotherapy. The receptor was isolated from a human donor with HPV-associated anogenital cancer. This sequence joins TRBV7-8 and TRBJ1-3, with a weak D call TRBD1 (5 bases). CDR3 sequence: CASSSEVRQTGNTIYF. The CDR3 DNA sequence: TGTGCCAGCAGTTCAGAAGTCCGACAGACTGGAAACACCATATATTTT.